The present T cell receptor beta chain was sequenced within a study of OX40 agonist ivuxolimab in advanced cancers. General study points: On average, a greater number of expanded clones characterised CD8+ T cells relative to CD4+.

Clones were read by immunoSEQ multiplex PCR, and TCRdb kept only the in-frame ones, dropping some. The data show tens of thousands of clones, over 75% seen once. With respect to this clone: No antigen is known for it.

This CDR3 has 16 amino acids. With 5 bases removed from V and 1 base from J, the gap between germline ends came to 18 bases. Germline CDR1 and CDR2: MNHEY and SMNVEV (reference sequence). This TCR came from an adult with an advanced solid tumor such as melanoma, head and neck, liver or kidney cancer. Sequencing was performed on CD4+ or CD8+ T cells sorted from blood, taken in a trial of the OX40 agonist ivuxolimab. This chain joins TRBV27 and TRBJ2-7; D is perhaps TRBD1 (6 bases). CDR3 residues: CASSPRGVRSSYEQYF. The CDR3 nucleotides are TGTGCCAGCAGTCCCAGGGGAGTTAGGTCGTCCTACGAGCAGTACTTC.